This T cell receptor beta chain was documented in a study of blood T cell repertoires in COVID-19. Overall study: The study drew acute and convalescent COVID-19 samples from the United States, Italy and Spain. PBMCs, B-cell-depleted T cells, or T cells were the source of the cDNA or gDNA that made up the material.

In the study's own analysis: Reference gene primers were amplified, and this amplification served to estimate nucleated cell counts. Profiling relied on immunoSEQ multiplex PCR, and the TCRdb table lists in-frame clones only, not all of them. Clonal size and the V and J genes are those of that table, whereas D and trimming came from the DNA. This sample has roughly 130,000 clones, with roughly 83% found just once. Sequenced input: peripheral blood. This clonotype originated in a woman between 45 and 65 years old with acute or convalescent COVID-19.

This chain's CDR3 is CAWSINSGNTIYF. The CDR3 coding sequence is TGTGCCTGGAGTATAAACTCTGGAAACACCATATATTTT. This chain connects TRBV30 to TRBJ1-3; D is ambiguous. V dropped 2 bases and J dropped 0 bases, with 5 bases sitting between them. The CDR3 has 13 residues. Germline V gene sequence: CDR1 GTSNPN, CDR2 SVGIG (reference sequence).